This TCR beta chain was captured in a study of cytomegalovirus exposure and HLA in healthy donors. This CDR3 comprises 13 residues. The germline gives CDR1 MNHNY, CDR2 SVGAGI (reference sequence). Between the trimmed V and J ends, which lost 2 bases and 8 bases, there was a span of 12 bases. Vbeta (60) and Jbeta (13) primers were used in the PCR. Repertoires were generated with immunoSEQ multiplex PCR, while TCRdb's copy carries only in-frame clones and drops some. The sample lists 130,000 to 150,000 clones; 73% were seen once. The J gene is TRBJ1-2, the V gene TRBV6-6; no definite D call. Sample: PBMCs. The receptor's source is a human donor in good health. Here the CDR3 reads CASSYVAGRGYTF. The CDR3, as DNA: TGTGCCAGCAGTTACGTGGCAGGTCGAGGCTACACCTTC.